This record concerns one T cell receptor beta chain sequence. CDR1 SQVTM and CDR2 ANQGSEA come from the germline V gene. V was cut by 3 bases and J by 8 bases, with 10 bases left in between. This CDR3 contains 11 residues. Profiling relied on immunoSEQ multiplex PCR, and the TCRdb table lists in-frame clones only, not all of them. The sample consists of some 290,000 clones, 81% of them appearing once. The data originate from a study of blood T cell repertoires in COVID-19. The V call is TRBV29-1, the J call TRBJ1-1, with D tentatively TRBD1 (6 bases). This sequence was found in a woman in her fifties or sixties with active or convalescent COVID-19. Sample: peripheral blood. This CDR3 reads CSVDPTGEAFF. The CDR3 DNA sequence: TGCAGCGTTGATCCAACAGGGGAAGCTTTCTTT.